These 17 T cell receptor beta chains originate from one sample sequenced in a study of T cell responses to AZD1222 COVID-19 vaccine. The table came from immunoSEQ multiplex PCR; TCRdb's copy has only in-frame clones and leaves some out. The profile shows 95,000 to 150,000 clones, about 85% of them singletons. The source was peripheral blood, collected on day 0 of AZD1222 vaccination. These receptors all stem from an adult in good health.

The V call is TRBV15, the J call TRBJ1-5; the D is unclear. The V and J ends lost 0 bases and 4 bases respectively, with 10 bases between them. The CDR3 loop spans 15 amino acids. From germline, CDR1 is LNHNV and CDR2 YYDKDF (reference sequence). CDR3 loop: CATSRDLQVNQPQHF. The CDR3 DNA reads as TGTGCCACCAGCAGAGACCTTCAGGTAAATCAGCCCCAGCATTTT.

The J gene is TRBJ2-7, the V gene TRBV4-1; D gene uncertain. Trimming removed 0 bases at V and 2 bases at J, with 11 bases between. CDR1 is MGHRA, CDR2 YSYEKL, per germline. The CDR3 contains 15 residues. CDR3 sequence (DNA): TGCGCCAGCAGCCAAGATGGGCTAGACACCTACGAGCAGTACTTC. Encoded protein: CASSQDGLDTYEQYF.

The CDR3 reads CASSIPGAQETQYF. Written as DNA, the CDR3 is TGTGCCAGTAGTATCCCGGGAGCCCAAGAGACCCAGTACTTC. This sequence joins TRBV19 and TRBJ2-5; the D gene is possibly TRBD2 (6 bases). CDR3 length: 14 residues. Trimming stripped 3 bases from V and 1 base from J, with 9 bases between. CDR1 is LNHDA, CDR2 SQIVND, per germline (reference sequence).

This chain joins TRBV6-5 and TRBJ2-7; D perhaps matches TRBD2 (6 bases). The CDR3 runs to 14 residues. The germline CDR1 and CDR2 sequences are MNHEY and SVGAGI. The germline V and J ends were trimmed by 5 bases and 3 bases, with 14 bases remaining between them. The CDR3 coding sequence is TGTGCCAGCAGTCCCGGGGGACTTGGCTACGAGCAGTACTTC. It encodes CASSPGGLGYEQYF.

This chain connects TRBV2 to TRBJ1-2, with D unresolved. The length of the CDR3 is 14 residues. The germline V gene encodes CDR1 SNHLY and CDR2 FYNNEI. V was pared by 5 bases and J by 0 bases, with 10 bases between. The DNA for the CDR3 is TGTGCCAGCAGTTACAGAGGAGCTAACTATGGCTACACCTTC. Protein product: CASSYRGANYGYTF.

Ten or more counts support this clone. The chain links TRBV25-1 to TRBJ2-5; D not resolved. The germline V gene has CDR1 MGHDK and CDR2 SYGVNS. The CDR3 has 15 amino acids. The V gene lost 5 bases and the J gene lost 4 bases, with 17 bases spanning the gap. The CDR3 region has the DNA TGTGCCAGCAGTCAACCGGGCCGATTAGGAGAGACCCAGTACTTC. This codes for CASSQPGRLGETQYF.

The J gene is TRBJ1-6, the V gene TRBV7-9; D perhaps matches TRBD1 (6 bases). The CDR3 contains 13 residues. The V end lost 2 bases, the J end lost 7 bases, and 6 bases lay between the germline ends. Germline V gene sequence: CDR1 SEHNR, CDR2 FQNEAQ (reference sequence). The CDR3 nucleotides are TGTGCCAGCAGCTTAACAGGGAATTCACCCCTCCACTTT. This codes for CASSLTGNSPLHF.

The gene calls are TRBV6-1 and TRBJ1-5, with a possible D match to TRBD1 (6 bases). CDR3 length: 15 amino acids. CDR1 and CDR2 from the germline V gene are MNHNS and SASEGT. V lost 1 base and J lost 7, with 14 bases in between. CDR3 in DNA: TGTGCCAGCAGTGAAGAAGGGTGGGGGCGACAGCCCCAGCATTTT. It codes for CASSEEGWGRQPQHF.

The chain employs TRBV14 and TRBJ1-1; D is perhaps TRBD1 (5 bases). Trimming removed 4 bases at V and 1 base at J, with 10 bases between. CDR3 length equals 14 residues. Germline loops: CDR1 SGHDN, CDR2 FVKESK. CDR3 in amino acids: CASSPGRRNTEAFF. DNA for the CDR3: TGTGCCAGCAGCCCAGGGAGGAGGAACACTGAAGCTTTCTTT. Together with reference TRBV14 and TRBJ1-1, the CDR3 gives the full variable domain: EAGVTQFPSHSVIEKGQTVTLRCDPISGHDNLYWYRRVMGKEIKFLLHFVKESKQDESGMPNNRFLAERTGGTYSTLKVQPAELEDSGVYFCASSPGRRNTEAFFGQGTRLTVV.

This chain connects TRBV18 to TRBJ2-7, with 14 nucleotides matching TRBD2. CDR1 and CDR2 from the germline V gene are KGHSH and LQKENI. The junction had 9 bases not matched to a gene; V was cut back by 5 bases and J by 0 bases. The CDR3 loop spans 18 amino acids. The CDR3 is CASSAGTSGGQSSYEQYF. The CDR3 DNA reads as TGTGCCAGCTCAGCTGGGACTAGCGGGGGCCAAAGCTCCTACGAGCAGTACTTC.

The sample holds a few counts of this clone. This rearrangement joins TRBV7-9 to TRBJ2-5, with D unclear. V lost 0 bases, J lost 5 bases, and 13 bases lay in between. The CDR3 runs to 15 residues. Germline assignment: CDR1 SEHNR and CDR2 FQNEAQ (reference sequence). The CDR3 DNA reads TGTGCCAGCAGCTTAGCCGGACCCCATTGGGAGACCCAGTACTTC. It yields the protein CASSLAGPHWETQYF.

The chain combines TRBV21-1 with TRBJ1-5. TRBV21-1 is a documented pseudogene. The CDR3 sequence is 16 residues long. The DNA for the CDR3 is TGTGCCAGCAGCAATCGGGGGGCCTTTCAAAATCAGCCCCAGCATTTT. It encodes CASSNRGAFQNQPQHF.

This sequence joins TRBV11-2 and TRBJ2-3; 8 bases match TRBD1. The V and J ends lost 3 bases and 4 bases, in that order; junction bases with no gene match: 6. The germline V gene encodes CDR1 SGHAT and CDR2 FQNNGV. This CDR3 spans 15 amino acids. DNA of the CDR3: TGTGCCAGCAGCTTGGACAGGGCGTTTTCAGATACGCAGTATTTT. This translates into CASSLDRAFSDTQYF.

The chain uses TRBV7-9 and TRBJ2-5; D not certain. Per germline, CDR1 SEHNR and CDR2 FQNEAQ (reference sequence). V was trimmed by 2 bases and J by 6 bases, leaving 7 bases between them. CDR3 length: 12 amino acids. The CDR3 protein is CASSLMVKTQYF. CDR3 DNA sequence: TGTGCCAGCAGCTTAATGGTGAAGACCCAGTACTTC.

The chain employs TRBV9 and TRBJ2-7; 13 nucleotides match TRBD2. Losses at the gene ends were 0 bases for V and 6 bases for J; bases not matched to a gene: 3. CDR3 length: 15 amino acids. The germline gives CDR1 SGDLS, CDR2 YYNGEE. CDR3 DNA: TGTGCCAGCAGCGTAGGGGGACTAGCGGGGAGCGAGCAGTACTTC. Protein product: CASSVGGLAGSEQYF. Filled out from reference TRBV9 and TRBJ2-7, the complete variable domain reads DSGVTQTPKHLITATGQRVTLRCSPRSGDLSVYWYQQSLDQGLQFLIQYYNGEERAKGNILERFSAQQFPDLHSELNLSSLELGDSALYFCASSVGGLAGSEQYFGPGTRLTVT.

The chain recombines TRBV19 with TRBJ1-2, with a weak D call TRBD1 (5 bases). Germline V CDR1 and CDR2: LNHDA, SQIVND (reference sequence). The V end lost 7 bases, the J end lost 4 bases, and 19 bases lay between the germline ends. The CDR3 covers 15 residues. The CDR3 sequence is CASTLARGSSYGYTF. CDR3 sequence (DNA): TGTGCCAGTACCCTGGCTAGGGGCTCAAGCTATGGCTACACCTTC. Drawing the rest from reference TRBV19 and TRBJ1-2, the complete variable domain is DGGITQSPKYLFRKEGQNVTLSCEQNLNHDAMYWYRQDPGQGLRLIYYSQIVNDFQKGDIAEGYSVSREKKESFPLTVTSAQKNPTAFYLCASTLARGSSYGYTFGSGTRLTVV.

The rearrangement joins TRBV5-1 to TRBJ2-2; no definite D call. Germline V gene sequence: CDR1 SGHRS, CDR2 YFSETQ. The CDR3 loop spans 13 amino acids. V dropped 1 base and J dropped 7 bases, with 8 bases sitting between them. The CDR3 sequence is CASSLKSSGELFF. The CDR3 DNA sequence: TGCGCCAGCAGCTTGAAATCGAGCGGGGAGCTGTTTTTT.